This T cell receptor beta chain comes out of a study of T cells in Graves' hyperthyroidism and ophthalmopathy. This clonotype came up many times. There were TCR beta CDR3 regions amplified from RNA transcripts. A set of HTBI primers served as the primers for a first-round RT-PCR of the TCR CDR3. TCRdb re-analysed the multiplex PCR reads in MiXCR, keeping a single row per CDR3 protein. This table holds under 350,000 distinct CDR3 sequences, approximately 17% found once. CDR1 SEHNR and CDR2 FQNEAQ come from the germline V gene (reference sequence). V was clipped by 4 bases and J by 5 bases, with 14 bases between them. The CDR3 consists of 14 residues.

The sample consisted of blood. The origin of this receptor is a woman aged 60-75 years with Graves' ophthalmopathy. V and J are TRBV7-9 and TRBJ1-1; tentatively, D is TRBD1 (6 bases). DNA for the CDR3: TGTGCCAGCAGCTCCTCCAGGGGTGAGACTGAAGCTTTCTTT. Translated: CASSSSRGETEAFF.